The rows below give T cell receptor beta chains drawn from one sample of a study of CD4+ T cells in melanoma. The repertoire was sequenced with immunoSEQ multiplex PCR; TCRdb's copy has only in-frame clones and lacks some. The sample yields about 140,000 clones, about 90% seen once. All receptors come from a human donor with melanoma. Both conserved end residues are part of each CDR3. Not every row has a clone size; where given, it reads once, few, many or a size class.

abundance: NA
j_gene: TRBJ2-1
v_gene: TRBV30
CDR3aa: CAWSLGESSYNEQFF

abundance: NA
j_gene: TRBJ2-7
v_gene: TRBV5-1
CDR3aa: CASSRGGSSYEQYF

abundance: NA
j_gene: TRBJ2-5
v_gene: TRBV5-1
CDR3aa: CASSPTGPTQETQYF

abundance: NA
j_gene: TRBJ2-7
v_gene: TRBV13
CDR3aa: CASSTGTPRGGYEQYF

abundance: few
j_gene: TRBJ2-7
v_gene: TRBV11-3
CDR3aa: CASSLGQLDEQYF

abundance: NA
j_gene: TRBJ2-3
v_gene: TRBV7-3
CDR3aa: CASSLKFSSGGATDTQYF

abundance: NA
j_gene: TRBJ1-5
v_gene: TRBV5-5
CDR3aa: CASSLRSGLDQPQHF

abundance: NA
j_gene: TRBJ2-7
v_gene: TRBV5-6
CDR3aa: CASSSFWAPSGGTGEQYF

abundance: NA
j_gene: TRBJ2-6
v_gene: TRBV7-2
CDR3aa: CASSLGPASGANVLTF

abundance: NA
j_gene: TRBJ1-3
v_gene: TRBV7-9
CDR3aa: CASSPAGQTGNTIYF

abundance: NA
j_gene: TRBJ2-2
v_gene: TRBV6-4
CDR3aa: CASRQGSLDTGELFF

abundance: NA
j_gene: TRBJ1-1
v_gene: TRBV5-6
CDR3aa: CASSLEYGEAFF

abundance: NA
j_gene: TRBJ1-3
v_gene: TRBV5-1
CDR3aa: CASSFDRAGNTIYF

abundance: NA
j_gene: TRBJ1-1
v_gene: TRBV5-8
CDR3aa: CASIRTGGRNTEAFF

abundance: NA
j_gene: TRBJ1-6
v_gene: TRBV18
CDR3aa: CASSPQRQGTQSPLHF

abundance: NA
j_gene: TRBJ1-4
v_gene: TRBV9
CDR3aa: CASSPPGGTHEKLFF

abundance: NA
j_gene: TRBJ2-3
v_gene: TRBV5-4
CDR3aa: CASSLEQRLPTDTQYF

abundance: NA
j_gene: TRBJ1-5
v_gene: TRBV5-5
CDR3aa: CASSLAGGGSRNQPQHF

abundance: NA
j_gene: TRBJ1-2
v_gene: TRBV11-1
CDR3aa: CASSNKNSPGYTF

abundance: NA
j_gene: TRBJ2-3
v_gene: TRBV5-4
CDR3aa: CASSPETSGGANTQYF

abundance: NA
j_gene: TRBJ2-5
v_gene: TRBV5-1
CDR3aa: CASSLHGQETQYF

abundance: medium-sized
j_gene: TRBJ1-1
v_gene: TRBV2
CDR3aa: CASSDGGEGAFF

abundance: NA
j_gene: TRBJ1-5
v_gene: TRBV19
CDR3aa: CASSINGGEDQPQHF

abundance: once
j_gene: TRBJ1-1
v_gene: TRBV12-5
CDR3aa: CASGLPGTGVMNTEAFF

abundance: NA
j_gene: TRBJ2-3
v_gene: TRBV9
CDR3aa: CASSVRTGPGYTDTQYF

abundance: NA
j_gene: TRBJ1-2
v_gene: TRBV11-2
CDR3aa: CASSLDRRTTLSGYTF

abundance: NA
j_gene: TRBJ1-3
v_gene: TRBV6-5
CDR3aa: CASSLTTGSGNTIYF

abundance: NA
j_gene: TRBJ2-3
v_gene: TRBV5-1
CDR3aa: CASSLTWTTDTQYF

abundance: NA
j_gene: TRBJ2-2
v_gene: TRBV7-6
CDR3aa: CASRNGLGTGELFF

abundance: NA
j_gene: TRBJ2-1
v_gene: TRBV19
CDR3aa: CASQMKISNEQFF

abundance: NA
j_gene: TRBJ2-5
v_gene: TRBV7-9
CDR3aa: CASSRQLDQETQYF

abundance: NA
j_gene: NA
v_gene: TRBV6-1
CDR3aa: CASSGDIDEQYF

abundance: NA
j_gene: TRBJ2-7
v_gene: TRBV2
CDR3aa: CASRLGQVPSYEQYF

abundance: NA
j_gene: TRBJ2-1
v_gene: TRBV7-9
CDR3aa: CASSSTQGPLTYNEQFF

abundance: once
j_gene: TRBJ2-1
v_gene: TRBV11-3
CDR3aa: CASSLSGGEENEQFF

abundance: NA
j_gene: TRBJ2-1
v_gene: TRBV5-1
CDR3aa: CASSQLSRAYNEQFF

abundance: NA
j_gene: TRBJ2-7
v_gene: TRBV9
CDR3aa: CASSPQGAHEQYF

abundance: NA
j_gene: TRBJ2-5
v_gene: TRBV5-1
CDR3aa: CASRSGGISETQYF

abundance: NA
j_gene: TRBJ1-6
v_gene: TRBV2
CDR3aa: CASGAREGSYNSPLHF

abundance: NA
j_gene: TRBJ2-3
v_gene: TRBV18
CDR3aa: CASSPTGTDTQYF

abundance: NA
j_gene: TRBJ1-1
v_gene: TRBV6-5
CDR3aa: CASSDLGTEAFF

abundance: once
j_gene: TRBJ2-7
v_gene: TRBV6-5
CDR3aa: CASKSSGGTGEQYF

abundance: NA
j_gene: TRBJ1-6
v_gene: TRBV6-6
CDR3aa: CASSFRTENNSPLHF

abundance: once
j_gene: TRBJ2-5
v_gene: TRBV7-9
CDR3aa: CASSRGLAGIQETQYF

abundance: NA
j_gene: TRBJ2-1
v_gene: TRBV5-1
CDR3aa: CASSLGTGKYNEQFF

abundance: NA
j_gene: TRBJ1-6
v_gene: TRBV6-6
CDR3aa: CASSYGTDNSPLHF

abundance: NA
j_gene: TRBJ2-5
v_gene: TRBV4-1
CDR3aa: CASSHGLAGVQETQYF

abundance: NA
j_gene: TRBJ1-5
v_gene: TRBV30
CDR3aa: CAWSVQRGLRDQPQHF

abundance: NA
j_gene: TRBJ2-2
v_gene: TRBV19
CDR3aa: CASSSHLGELFF

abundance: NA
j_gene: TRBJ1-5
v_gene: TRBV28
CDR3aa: CASSWGAWQPQHF

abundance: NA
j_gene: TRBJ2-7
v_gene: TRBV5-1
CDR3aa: CASSWTGGPYEQYF

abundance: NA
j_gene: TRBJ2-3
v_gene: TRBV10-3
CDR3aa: CANGAGAVDTQYF

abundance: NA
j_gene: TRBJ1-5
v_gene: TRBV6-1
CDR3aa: CASSEMAGGGWAPQHF

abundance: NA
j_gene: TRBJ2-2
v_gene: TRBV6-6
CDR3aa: CASNDRGAGELFF

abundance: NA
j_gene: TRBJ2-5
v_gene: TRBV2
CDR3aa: CASTQGLTYF

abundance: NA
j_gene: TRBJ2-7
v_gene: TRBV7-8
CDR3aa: CASSESPTRYEQYF

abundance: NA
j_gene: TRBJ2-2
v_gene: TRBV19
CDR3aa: CASSTTQGLAVNTGELFF

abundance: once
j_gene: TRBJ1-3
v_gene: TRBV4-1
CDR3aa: CASSQDRGSGNTIYF

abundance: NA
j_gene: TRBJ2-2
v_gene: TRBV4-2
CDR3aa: CASSGNGGAWELFF